This TCR beta chain was identified during a study of T cell responses to AZD1222 COVID-19 vaccine. The data were produced by immunoSEQ multiplex PCR, yet TCRdb's version contains in-frame clones alone and is incomplete. The table shows tens of thousands of clones, with 70% to 90% occurring only once. The CDR3 runs 14 residues. Germline CDR1 MDHEN, CDR2 SYDVKM. Trimming shortened V by 5 bases and J by 7 bases, and 12 bases separated the two germline ends. The sequence derives from an adult in good health. The genes are TRBV28 and TRBJ1-6; D is perhaps TRBD1 (6 bases). This specimen consisted of peripheral blood, obtained on day 0 of AZD1222 vaccination. CDR3 bases: TGTGCCAGCAGTGTACAGGGCTGGAATTCACCCCTCCACTTT. Translating it yields CASSVQGWNSPLHF. The full variable domain, with the rest looked up from reference TRBV28 and TRBJ1-6, is DVKVTQSSRYLVKRTGEKVFLECVQDMDHENMFWYRQDPGLGLRLIYFSYDVKMKEKGDIPEGYSVSREKKERFSLILESASTNQTSMYLCASSVQGWNSPLHFGNGTRLTVT.